The clone carrying this TCR beta chain occurred many times. No antigen is known for it. The sample belongs to a study of T cells in Graves' hyperthyroidism and ophthalmopathy. Whole-study context: Before treatment of any kind, peripheral blood was taken at initial diagnosis. Study results and limitations: In blood, most of the thyroid clonotypes expanded above 0.001 were also present.

The CDR3 is 14 amino acids. Trimming pared 4 bases from V and 1 base from J, leaving 12 bases between. CDR1 is SGHRS, CDR2 YFSETQ, per germline. TCR beta CDR3 regions were amplified from RNA. First-round RT-PCR with HTBI primers amplified the TCR CDR3 region. One entry per CDR3 protein results from TCRdb running MiXCR on the multiplex PCR reads. The sample contains 600,000 to 650,000 distinct CDR3 sequences, roughly 17% of which appear only once. Together with thyroid ultrasound, orbital computed tomography, serum thyroxine and TRAb, clinical symptoms were used for diagnoses. The TCR sequence derives from a woman in her 30s with Graves' hyperthyroidism. This rearrangement joins TRBV5-1 to TRBJ2-7; tentative D call: TRBD1 (5 bases). Sequenced sample: blood. CDR3 coding DNA: TGCGCCAGCAGCCAACCCACAGGATCCTACGAGCAGTACTTC. It is translated as CASSQPTGSYEQYF.